The clone carrying this T cell receptor (beta chain) came up once. The data originate from a study of blood T cell repertoires in COVID-19. Study at large: Samples taken during acute and convalescent COVID-19 were collected in the United States, Italy and Spain.

The table came from immunoSEQ multiplex PCR; TCRdb's copy has only in-frame clones and leaves some out. The table has under 200,000 clones, roughly 82% seen once. The CDR3 length is 16 residues. J gave up 6 bases and V 4 bases, and 6 bases lay outside the gene matches. Germline lookup yields CDR1 SGDLS and CDR2 YYNGEE. In terms of age and location, participants ranged from roughly 18 to 90 years and lived in approximately 24 US areas. Recovered status in Cohort 3 required two negative PCRs, clearance, or symptom resolution. Source material: PBMCs or T cells enriched from blood (not recorded which). The clonotype originates from a man over 45 who had recovered from COVID-19. This rearrangement joins TRBV9 to TRBJ2-3, with 15 bases that match TRBD2. CDR3: CASSTGLAGGFDTQYF. Written as DNA, the CDR3 is TGTGCCAGCAGCACCGGACTAGCGGGAGGGTTTGATACGCAGTATTTT.